The TCR beta chain under discussion was sequenced for a study of quantifying T cell responses using KT2 cells. Study-level background: cDNA was made from DNase-treated RNA using alpha and beta constant primers. Estimated efficiency of the T4 ligation step was above 8.5% under optimum conditions.

KT2, a clone with a known TCR, was spiked into unfractionated PBMC. Regarding this clonotype: Its antigen remains unknown.

Points from the study as a whole: Detection of KT2 sequences held at the lowest tested level, about one cell per 100,000 PBMC.

The cDNA 3' end received a ligated oligonucleotide with a UMI. First-round PCR used around 4 cycles and beta primers RC1.1 and RC1.2 covering TRBC1 and TRBC2. TCRdb re-derived calls from the UMI-ligation and nested PCR reads in MiXCR, one entry per CDR3 protein. Among 50,000 to 70,000 distinct CDR3 sequences listed, roughly an eighth were seen once. Sample: PBMCs spiked with cells of the T cell clone KT2. This receptor was obtained from a human donor.

In nucleotides, the CDR3 is TGTGCCAGCAGTCCCGCTTATACAGGGTTCGACAATCAGCCCCAGCATTTT. It translates to CASSPAYTGFDNQPQHF. The chain is built from TRBV12-3 or TRBV12-4 and TRBJ1-5, with D possibly TRBD1 on 6 matching bases. V lost 5 bases to trimming and J lost 3 bases, with 20 bases between them. This CDR3 is 17 amino acids long.